This T cell receptor beta chain was captured by sequencing in a study of shared clonotypes between healthy human individuals. Caucasian adults residing in Nashville, Tennessee made up all the donors. Study outcomes and limitations: Researchers sampled blood only, noting tissue repertoires likely differ. The low donor count limited represented genetic and exposure-history diversity.

In regard to this clone: Its antigen is as yet unknown.

The method was immunoSEQ multiplex PCR; TCRdb's version includes in-frame clones alone and lacks a portion of them. The sample holds about 490,000 clones; 79% are singletons and the top ten take about 12%. The CDR3 contains 14 residues. The V and J ends lost 4 bases and 0 bases respectively, with 7 bases between them. CDR1 and CDR2 (germline): SGHNT, YENEEA. This chain joins TRBV11-3 and TRBJ2-1; TRBD1 is a possible D gene (6 bases). This clonotype originated in a woman aged 40 to 55 in good health. Some clones in this sample may be carry-over from other donors' samples. Specimen: PBMCs. In DNA, the CDR3 is TGTGCCAGCAGCTCGGACAGCTCCTACAATGAGCAGTTCTTC. This gives the protein CASSSDSSYNEQFF.